The source of this TCR beta chain is a study of T cell responses to AZD1222 COVID-19 vaccine. Turning to this clone: What it recognizes is unknown.

Study outcomes and limitations: At study baseline, merely five or six AZD1222 recipients were seropositive. Repertoire collection took place solely once the T cell response had peaked. Spike was spanned by vaccine-associated CD4 TCRs, with dominance at 160-218 and 743-854.

The germline V gene encodes CDR1 LNHDA and CDR2 SQIVND (reference sequence). Trimming removed 3 bases from V and 2 bases from J; junction bases left unmatched: 5. The CDR3 is 16 residues long. Clones were sequenced by immunoSEQ multiplex PCR, and TCRdb holds only the in-frame ones, with some missing. The table lists approximately 150,000 clones, roughly 92% of them singletons. This rearrangement joins TRBV19 to TRBJ1-5, with 9 bases lining up with TRBD1. The sequence was obtained from an adult in good health. Specimen: peripheral blood, collected on day 0 of AZD1222 vaccination. The CDR3 sequence: CASSIRTGARNQPQHF. CDR3 bases: TGTGCCAGTAGTATTCGGACAGGGGCGCGCAATCAGCCCCAGCATTTT.